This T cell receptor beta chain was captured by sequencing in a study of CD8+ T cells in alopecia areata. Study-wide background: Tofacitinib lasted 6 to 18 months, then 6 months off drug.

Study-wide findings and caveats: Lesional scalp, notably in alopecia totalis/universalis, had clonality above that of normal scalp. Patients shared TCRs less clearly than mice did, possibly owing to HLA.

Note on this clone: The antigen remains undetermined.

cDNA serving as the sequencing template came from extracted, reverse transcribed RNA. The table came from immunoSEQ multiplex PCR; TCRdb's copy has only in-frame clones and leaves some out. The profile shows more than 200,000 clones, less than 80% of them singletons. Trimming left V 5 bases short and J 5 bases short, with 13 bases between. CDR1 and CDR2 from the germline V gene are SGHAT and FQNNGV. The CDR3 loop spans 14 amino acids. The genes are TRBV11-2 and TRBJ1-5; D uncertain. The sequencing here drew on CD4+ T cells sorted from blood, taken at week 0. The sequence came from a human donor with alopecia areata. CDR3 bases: TGTGCCAGCAGCGTTCTTAACGCCGATCAGCCCCAGCATTTT. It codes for CASSVLNADQPQHF.